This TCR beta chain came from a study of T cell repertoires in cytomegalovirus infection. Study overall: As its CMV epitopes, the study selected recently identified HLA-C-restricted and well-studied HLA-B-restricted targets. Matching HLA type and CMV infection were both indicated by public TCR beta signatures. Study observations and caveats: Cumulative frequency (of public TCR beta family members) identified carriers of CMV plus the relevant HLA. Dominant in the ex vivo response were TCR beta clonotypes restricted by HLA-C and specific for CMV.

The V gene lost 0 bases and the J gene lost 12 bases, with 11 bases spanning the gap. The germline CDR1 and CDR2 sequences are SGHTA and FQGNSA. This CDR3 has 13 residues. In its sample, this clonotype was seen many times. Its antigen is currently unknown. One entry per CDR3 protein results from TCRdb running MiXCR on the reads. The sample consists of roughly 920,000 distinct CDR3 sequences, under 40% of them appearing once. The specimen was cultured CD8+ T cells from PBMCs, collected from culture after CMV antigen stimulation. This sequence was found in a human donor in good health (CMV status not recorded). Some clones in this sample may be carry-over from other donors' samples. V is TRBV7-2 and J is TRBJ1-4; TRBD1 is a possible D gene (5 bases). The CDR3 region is CASSLARTSELFF. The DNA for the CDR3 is TGTGCCAGCAGCTTAGCCCGGACATCAGAACTGTTTTTT.